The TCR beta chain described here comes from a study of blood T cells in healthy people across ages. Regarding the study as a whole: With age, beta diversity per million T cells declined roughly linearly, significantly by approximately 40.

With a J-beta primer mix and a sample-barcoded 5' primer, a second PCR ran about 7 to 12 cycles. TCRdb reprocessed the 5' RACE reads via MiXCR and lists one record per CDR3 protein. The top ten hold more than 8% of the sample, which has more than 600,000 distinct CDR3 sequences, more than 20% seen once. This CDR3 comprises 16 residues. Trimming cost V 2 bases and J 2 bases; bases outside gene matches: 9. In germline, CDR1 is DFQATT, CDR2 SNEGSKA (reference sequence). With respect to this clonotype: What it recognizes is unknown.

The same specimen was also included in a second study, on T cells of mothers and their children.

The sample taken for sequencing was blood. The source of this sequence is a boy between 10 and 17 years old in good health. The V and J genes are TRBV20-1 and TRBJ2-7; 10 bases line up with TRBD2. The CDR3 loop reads CSARPPIAGGPYEQYF. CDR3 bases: TGCAGTGCTAGACCTCCTATAGCGGGGGGACCCTACGAGCAGTACTTC.